Following are 9 T cell receptor beta chains from one sample sequenced in a study of beta chain features in type 1 diabetes. Overall study results and limits: TCRB CDR3s from Type 1 diabetes patients were moderately but significantly shorter in all four CD4+ subsets.

Their antigens are not known. All of the isolated RNA was reverse transcribed, so expressed TCRB transcripts were sequenced. Data came from immunoSEQ multiplex PCR; TCRdb stores just in-frame clones and leaves some out. This table has about 400,000 clones, roughly 12% appearing once. The source material was naive CD4+ T cells from blood. The source is a woman aged 18 to 35 with type 1 diabetes.

This clone was seen a few times. The CDR3 bases are TGTGCCATCAGTGAGTATGAGGGAGGCTACGAGCAGTACTTC. Its translation: CAISEYEGGYEQYF. The chain has TRBV10-3 and TRBJ2-7; tentative D call: TRBD2 (6 bases). Germline CDR1 reads ENHRY; CDR2 reads SYGVKD. CDR3 length: 14 amino acids. V lost 1 base and J 3 bases, leaving 10 bases between the germline ends.

This sequence joins TRBV5-5 and TRBJ1-1; 12 nucleotides agree with TRBD1. The CDR3 totals 16 residues. The germline CDR1 and CDR2 sequences are SGHKS and YYEKEE (reference sequence). After removal of 5 bases from V and 10 bases from J, the junction contained 15 bases not matched to a gene. The CDR3: CASRPDGGDRGRRAFF. In nucleotides, the CDR3 is TGTGCCAGCAGACCCGACGGCGGGGACAGGGGGCGAAGAGCTTTCTTT.

This clone was counted only a few times. The chain uses TRBV5-4 and TRBJ2-3; D is undetermined. In germline, CDR1 is SGHNT, CDR2 YYREEE (reference sequence). The CDR3 covers 12 residues. Trimming took off 1 base at V and 4 bases at J, with 4 bases between the two ends. The CDR3 nucleotides read TGTGCCAGCAGCTTGCGCGCAGATACGCAGTATTTT. Its protein is CASSLRADTQYF.

V usage is TRBV7-9 and J usage is TRBJ2-7, with D unclear. The germline CDR1 and CDR2 sequences are SEHNR and FQNEAQ (reference sequence). Trimming stripped 3 bases from V and 6 bases from J, with 15 bases between. The CDR3 contains 14 residues. The CDR3 loop reads CASSLSAGGIEQYF. CDR3 sequence (DNA): TGTGCCAGCAGCTTGTCGGCAGGTGGAATCGAGCAGTACTTC.

This clone was counted a few times. The chain combines TRBV29-1 with TRBJ1-3; weak D call: TRBD1 (5 bases). V lost 3 bases and J 2 bases, leaving 8 bases between the germline ends. The germline V gene encodes CDR1 SQVTM and CDR2 ANQGSEA. This CDR3 contains 13 residues. CDR3 sequence: CSVEGPAGNTIYF. The DNA for the CDR3 is TGCAGCGTTGAGGGGCCTGCTGGAAACACCATATATTTT.

This clone turned up a few times. The chain joins TRBV9 to TRBJ2-5; TRBD2 agrees at 8 bases. CDR3 length equals 16 residues. From germline, CDR1 is SGDLS and CDR2 YYNGEE. J was trimmed by 5 bases and V by 4 bases; bases with no gene match: 13. In DNA, the CDR3 is TGTGCCAGCAGCCTCGGGGGGGGGCCGAGGACTGAGACCCAGTACTTC. It codes for CASSLGGGPRTETQYF.

The chain joins TRBV4-1 to TRBJ1-2; D perhaps matches TRBD1 (6 bases). Germline V lookup: CDR1 MGHRA, CDR2 YSYEKL. CDR3 length: 17 residues. Trimming took 3 bases from V and 4 from J, leaving 21 bases between them. The CDR3 bases are TGCGCCAGCAGCCAGGGGGTTCCAGGGGCCTCTGGCTATGGCTACACCTTC. As protein: CASSQGVPGASGYGYTF.

CDR3 bases: TGCGCCAGCAGCCAAGATTTATCGAACCTAGCTAACTATGGCTACACCTTC. Amino acids: CASSQDLSNLANYGYTF. This rearrangement joins TRBV4-3 to TRBJ1-2, with D unresolved. This CDR3 comprises 17 residues. Trimming shortened V by 0 bases and J by 0 bases, and 14 bases separated the two germline ends. Germline assignment: CDR1 LGHNA and CDR2 YSLEER.

The V and J genes are TRBV18 and TRBJ2-1, with 7 bases that match TRBD1. J lost 6 bases, V lost 3 bases, and 8 bases had no gene match. This CDR3 has 15 residues. Germline V gives CDR1 KGHSH, CDR2 LQKENI. The CDR3 sequence: CASSPQTGPLNEQFF. The CDR3 DNA reads TGTGCCAGCTCACCCCAGACAGGGCCCCTCAATGAGCAGTTCTTC.